The sequence of this TCR beta chain was determined in a study of cytomegalovirus exposure and HLA in healthy donors. General study results and limits: Presence/absence analyses treated sequencing depth as roughly uniform across donors.

PCR employed 60 Vbeta and 13 Jbeta primers. Measured with immunoSEQ multiplex PCR; TCRdb has only the in-frame clones, and not every one. The top ten hold 2.2% of the sample, which has around 150,000 clones, about 80% seen once. The CDR3 is 15 residues long. The ends lost 4 bases at V and 9 bases at J; junction bases unmatched: 11. Germline V gene data show CDR1 as MGHDK and CDR2 as SYGVNS. Those who donated were healthy bone marrow donors. This clone showed up just once. The antigen is not known. Sequencing was carried out using PBMCs. The sequence derives from a man aged 25 to 40 in good health and CMV-seronegative. The chain employs TRBV25-1 and TRBJ2-5; 10 positions agree with TRBD2. The CDR3 reads CASSAATSGSGAQYF. For the CDR3, the DNA is TGTGCCAGCAGTGCTGCGACTAGCGGGTCTGGGGCCCAGTACTTC.